This TCR beta chain was sequenced for a study of Tregs in tolerant kidney transplant recipients. Trimming cost V 1 base and J 5 bases, with 11 bases left between them. Germline assignment: CDR1 SGHVS and CDR2 FQNEAQ. The CDR3 is made up of 14 amino acids. Produced via immunoSEQ multiplex PCR; TCRdb's table is partial and in-frame only. The sample records about 20,000 clones, about four fifths being singletons. The receptor comes from a human donor in good health. The rearrangement links TRBV7-8 to TRBJ2-5, with unresolved D. The sequenced material came from Tregs from blood. The CDR3 here is CASSLVLGMETQYF. DNA for the CDR3: TGTGCCAGCAGCTTAGTTTTGGGGATGGAGACCCAGTACTTC.